Listed here are 9 T cell receptor beta chains from one sample, sequenced in a study of a mutant IDH1 vaccine in newly diagnosed glioma. What these receptors recognize is not known. Time point denoted: week 11, during vaccination. Vaccination used 300 ug of mutant IDH1 20-mer peptide per dose, with topical imiquimod. Generated by immunoSEQ multiplex PCR, the TCRdb table keeps only in-frame clones and is missing some. The sample consists of some 120,000 clones, around three quarters of them appearing once. Material: PBMCs, obtained from a glioma patient whose treatment included an IDH1 peptide vaccine. Receptors originate from a man aged 35 to 55 with glioma.

This chain joins TRBV29-1 and TRBJ1-1; TRBD1 is a possible D gene (5 bases). The germline V gene encodes CDR1 SQVTM and CDR2 ANQGSEA. The CDR3 has 15 residues. Deletions cut 0 bases from V and 10 bases from J, with 21 bases between. The CDR3 nucleotides are TGCAGCGTTGAAGATCGAGAACTAGGACATCTCGCAGCTTTCTTT. It yields the protein CSVEDRELGHLAAFF.

The genes are TRBV9 and TRBJ2-3, with D unclear. The V gene's germline CDR1 is SGDLS and CDR2 YYNGEE. V gave up 4 bases and J gave up 1 base, with 4 bases separating them. The CDR3 covers 12 residues. The DNA of the CDR3 is TGTGCCAGCAGCTTTCGCACAGATACGCAGTATTTT. Protein sequence: CASSFRTDTQYF.

V gene TRBV15 combines with J gene TRBJ2-5, with 7 positions matching TRBD1. The CDR3 runs to 16 residues. Germline assignment: CDR1 LNHNV and CDR2 YYDKDF (reference sequence). V shed 5 bases, J shed 2 bases, and the junction held 11 bases outside the gene matches. The CDR3 DNA sequence: TGTGCCACCAGCCGTCTGATTGACAGGGCACAAGAGACCCAGTACTTC. It translates to CATSRLIDRAQETQYF.

This chain connects TRBV30 to TRBJ2-1; D perhaps matches TRBD1 (5 bases). CDR1 and CDR2 from the germline V gene are GTSNPN and SVGIG (reference sequence). Trimming removed 0 bases from V and 4 bases from J, with 10 bases in between. The length of the CDR3 is 14 residues. CDR3 sequence: CAWSVQSGYNEQFF. For the CDR3, the DNA is TGTGCCTGGAGTGTTCAGTCAGGGTACAATGAGCAGTTCTTC.

The chain employs TRBV11-1 and TRBJ2-7, with D hard to call. The CDR3 is made up of 13 amino acids. Trimming removed 2 bases from V and 6 bases from J, with 11 bases in between. In germline, CDR1 is SGHAT, CDR2 FQDESV (reference sequence). CDR3 sequence (DNA): TGTGCCAGCAGCTTACAAGGTCCCGCCGAGCAGTACTTC. This translates into CASSLQGPAEQYF.

The chain has TRBV6-5 and TRBJ1-2, with 7 bases identical to TRBD1. Germline V gives CDR1 MNHEY, CDR2 SVGAGI. The ends lost 6 bases at V and 4 bases at J; junction bases unmatched: 8. The CDR3 is made up of 14 amino acids. The chain's CDR3 is CASRETGQAYGYTF. The DNA for the CDR3 is TGTGCCAGCAGAGAGACAGGGCAGGCCTATGGCTACACCTTC.

The gene calls are TRBV7-8 and TRBJ2-5; D might be TRBD1 (6 bases). The CDR3 has 13 residues. Trimming removed 4 bases from V and 7 bases from J, with 13 bases in between. Germline lookup yields CDR1 SGHVS and CDR2 FQNEAQ. The CDR3 region has the DNA TGTGCCAGCAGCTCTCCAGGGGTGGGGACCCAGTACTTC. Residues: CASSSPGVGTQYF.

This chain connects TRBV15 to TRBJ2-3; D is possibly TRBD2 (5 bases). CDR3 length equals 15 residues. The V and J ends lost 0 bases and 4 bases respectively, with 11 bases between them. Germline CDR1 LNHNV, CDR2 YYDKDF (reference sequence). CDR3 in DNA: TGTGCCACCAGCAGAGAGGCCACTAGTTCAGATACGCAGTATTTT. Translating gives CATSREATSSDTQYF.

The sample holds one count of this clone. This rearrangement joins TRBV29-1 to TRBJ2-7, with TRBD1 matching over 7 bases. V gave up 6 bases and J gave up 4 bases; unmatched junction bases: 9. The CDR3 contains 13 residues. Germline CDR1 SQVTM, CDR2 ANQGSEA. DNA for the CDR3: TGCAGCGTACAAGGGGGCAGGGGTTACGAGCAGTACTTC. Translation gives CSVQGGRGYEQYF.